Shown below are 6 T cell receptor beta chains from a single sample sequenced in a study of OX40 agonist ivuxolimab in advanced cancers. Assay: immunoSEQ multiplex PCR; the TCRdb copy retains only in-frame clones and omits some. The sample shows approximately 50,000 clones, roughly 90% of them seen only once. Material: CD4+ or CD8+ T cells sorted from blood, obtained in a trial of the OX40 agonist ivuxolimab. The receptors were gathered from an adult with an advanced solid tumor such as melanoma, head and neck, liver or kidney cancer.

This clone was recorded a few times. The gene calls are TRBV28 and TRBJ1-5, with D perhaps TRBD1 (5 bases). This CDR3 region has 14 residues. Deletions cut 6 bases from V and 5 bases from J, with 14 bases between. Germline V gives CDR1 MDHEN, CDR2 SYDVKM. The CDR3 reads CASSPGTQHQPQHF. The CDR3 DNA follows: TGTGCCAGCAGCCCCGGGACCCAGCATCAGCCCCAGCATTTT.

The chain links TRBV10-3 to TRBJ1-5, with 8 bases aligning to TRBD1. V was pared by 3 bases and J by 7 bases, with 11 bases of the junction left unmatched. The germline V gene encodes CDR1 ENHRY and CDR2 SYGVKD. The length of the CDR3 is 16 residues. The CDR3 sequence is CAISDSGTGARQPQHF. The CDR3 DNA follows: TGTGCCATCAGTGACTCGGGGACAGGAGCCCGGCAGCCCCAGCATTTT.

This rearrangement joins TRBV10-1 to TRBJ2-7, with 13 bases aligning to TRBD2. Losses at the gene ends were 6 bases for V and 2 bases for J; bases not matched to a gene: 7. In germline, CDR1 is WNHNN, CDR2 SYGVQD (reference sequence). The CDR3 has 16 residues. CDR3 bases: TGCGCCAGCAGGGATACTAGCGGGAGGGCCGCCTACGAGCAGTACTTC. Translating gives CASRDTSGRAAYEQYF.

There are a few counts of this clone. The chain employs TRBV27 and TRBJ2-3, with 13 bases identical to TRBD2. The germline V gene encodes CDR1 MNHEY and CDR2 SMNVEV (reference sequence). The CDR3 contains 19 residues. J was trimmed by 2 bases and V by 5 bases; bases with no gene match: 13. CDR3 sequence: CASSTGGLAGTPYTDTQYF. The CDR3 coding sequence is TGTGCCAGCAGTACAGGGGGACTAGCGGGGACCCCCTACACAGATACGCAGTATTTT.

The chain uses TRBV18 and TRBJ2-1, with 9 bases aligning to TRBD2. J was trimmed by 2 bases and V by 0 bases; bases with no gene match: 8. The CDR3 is 18 residues long. Germline V lookup: CDR1 KGHSH, CDR2 LQKENI. DNA for the CDR3: TGTGCCAGCTCACCACCGATCGTAGAGCGGGAGGCCTACAATGAGCAGTTCTTC. Residues: CASSPPIVEREAYNEQFF. The full variable domain, rest sourced from reference TRBV18 and TRBJ2-1, is NAGVMQNPRHLVRRRGQEARLRCSPMKGHSHVYWYRQLPEEGLKFMVYLQKENIIDESGMPKERFSAEFPKEGPSILRIQQVVRGDSAAYFCASSPPIVEREAYNEQFFGPGTRLTVL.

V gene TRBV4-2 combines with J gene TRBJ2-2; TRBD2 agrees at 7 bases. CDR3 length: 18 amino acids. Germline CDR1 and CDR2: LGHNA and YNFKEQ. V dropped 0 bases and J dropped 4; count of bases not matched to a gene: 11. CDR3 sequence (DNA): TGTGCCAGCAGCCAAGAAAGTCATGGCGGGGGAGGCACCGGGGAGCTGTTTTTT. This sequence encodes CASSQESHGGGGTGELFF.